This passage covers 2 T cell receptor beta chains from one sample sequenced in a study of blood T cell repertoires in COVID-19. The protocol was immunoSEQ multiplex PCR, while the TCRdb copy is restricted to in-frame clones and leaves out a portion. This sample has 120,000 to 150,000 clones, with around 84% found just once. The sequencing sample was made of peripheral blood. The origin of the receptors is a woman aged 50 to 60 with acute or convalescent COVID-19.

The chain couples TRBV10-3 to TRBJ1-4, with 12 bases that match TRBD1. The CDR3 has 15 residues. J lost 6 bases, V lost 3 bases, and 2 bases had no gene match. In germline, CDR1 is ENHRY, CDR2 SYGVKD. The CDR3 region is CAISDRDRGHEKLFF. Written as DNA, the CDR3 is TGTGCCATCAGTGATCGGGACAGGGGGCATGAAAAACTGTTTTTT.

The sample holds a few counts of this clone. The chain is built from TRBV30 and TRBJ1-4, with 7 nucleotides matching TRBD1. Trimming cost V 3 bases and J 8 bases; bases outside gene matches: 9. This CDR3 comprises 14 residues. The germline V gene has CDR1 GTSNPN and CDR2 SVGIG (reference sequence). The CDR3 here is CAWREGAHAEKLFF. As DNA, the CDR3 is TGTGCCTGGAGAGAGGGGGCGCACGCGGAAAAACTGTTTTTT. The full variable domain, its missing parts supplied by reference TRBV30 and TRBJ1-4, is SQTIHQWPATLVQPVGSPLSLECTVEGTSNPNLYWYRQAAGRGLQLLFYSVGIGQISSEVPQNLSASRPQDRQFILSSKKLLLSDSGFYLCAWREGAHAEKLFFGSGTQLSVL.